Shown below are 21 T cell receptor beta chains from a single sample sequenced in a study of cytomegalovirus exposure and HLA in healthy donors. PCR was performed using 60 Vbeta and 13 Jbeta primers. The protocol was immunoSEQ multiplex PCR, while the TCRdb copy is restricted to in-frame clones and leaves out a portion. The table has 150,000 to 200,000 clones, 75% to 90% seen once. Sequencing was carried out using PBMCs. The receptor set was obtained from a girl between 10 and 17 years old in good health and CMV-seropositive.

The CDR3: CATSSERGWKLGNTEAFF. In DNA, the CDR3 is TGTGCCACCAGCTCGGAGAGAGGATGGAAACTCGGGAACACTGAAGCTTTCTTT. The chain links TRBV15 to TRBJ1-1; D uncertain. The germline gives CDR1 LNHNV, CDR2 YYDKDF (reference sequence). This CDR3 has 18 amino acids. Trimming removed 5 bases from V and 1 base from J, with 23 bases in between.

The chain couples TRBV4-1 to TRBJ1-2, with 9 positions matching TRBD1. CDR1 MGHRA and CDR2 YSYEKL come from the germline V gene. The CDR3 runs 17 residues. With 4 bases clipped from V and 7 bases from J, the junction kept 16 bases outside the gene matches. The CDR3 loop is CASSPSGTGWSGRGYTF. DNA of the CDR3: TGCGCCAGCAGCCCGTCCGGGACAGGGTGGTCTGGTCGTGGCTACACCTTC.

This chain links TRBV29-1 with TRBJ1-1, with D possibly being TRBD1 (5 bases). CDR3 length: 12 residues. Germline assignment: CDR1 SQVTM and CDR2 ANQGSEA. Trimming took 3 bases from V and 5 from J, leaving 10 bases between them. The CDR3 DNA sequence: TGCAGCGTTGACAGGGTAGGGACTGAAGCTTTCTTT. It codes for CSVDRVGTEAFF.

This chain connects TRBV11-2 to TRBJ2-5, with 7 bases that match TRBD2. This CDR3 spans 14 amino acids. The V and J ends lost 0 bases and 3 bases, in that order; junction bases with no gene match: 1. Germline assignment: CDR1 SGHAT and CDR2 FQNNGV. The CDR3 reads CASSLELAEETQYF. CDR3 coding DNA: TGTGCCAGCAGCTTAGAGCTAGCGGAAGAGACCCAGTACTTC.

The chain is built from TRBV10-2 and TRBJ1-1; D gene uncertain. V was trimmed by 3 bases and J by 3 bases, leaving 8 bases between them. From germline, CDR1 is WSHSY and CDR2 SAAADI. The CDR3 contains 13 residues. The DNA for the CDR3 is TGCGCCAGCAGTGAATGGGCCTACACTGAAGCTTTCTTT. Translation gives CASSEWAYTEAFF.

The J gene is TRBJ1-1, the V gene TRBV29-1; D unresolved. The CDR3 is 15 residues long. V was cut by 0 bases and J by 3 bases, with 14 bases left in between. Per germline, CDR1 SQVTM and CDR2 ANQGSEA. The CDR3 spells CSVEDPIGGDTEAFF. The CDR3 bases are TGCAGCGTTGAAGATCCCATCGGCGGGGACACTGAAGCTTTCTTT. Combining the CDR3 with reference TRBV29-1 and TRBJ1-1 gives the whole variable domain SAVISQKPSRDICQRGTSLTIQCQVDSQVTMMFWYRQQPGQSLTLIATANQGSEATYESGFVIDKFPISRPNLTFSTLTVSNMSPEDSSIYLCSVEDPIGGDTEAFFGQGTRLTVV.

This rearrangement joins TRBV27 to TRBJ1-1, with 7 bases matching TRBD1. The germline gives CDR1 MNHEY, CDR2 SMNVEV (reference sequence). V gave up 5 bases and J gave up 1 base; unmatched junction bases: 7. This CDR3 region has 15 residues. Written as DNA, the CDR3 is TGTGCCAGCAGTCAAGGGACAGCCAAGAACACTGAAGCTTTCTTT. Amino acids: CASSQGTAKNTEAFF.

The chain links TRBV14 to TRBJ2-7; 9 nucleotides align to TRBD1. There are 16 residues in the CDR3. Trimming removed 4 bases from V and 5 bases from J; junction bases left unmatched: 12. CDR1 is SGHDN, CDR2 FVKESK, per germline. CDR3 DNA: TGTGCCAGCAGCCTATACCGGGACAGGGACGTCGACGAGCAGTACTTC. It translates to CASSLYRDRDVDEQYF.

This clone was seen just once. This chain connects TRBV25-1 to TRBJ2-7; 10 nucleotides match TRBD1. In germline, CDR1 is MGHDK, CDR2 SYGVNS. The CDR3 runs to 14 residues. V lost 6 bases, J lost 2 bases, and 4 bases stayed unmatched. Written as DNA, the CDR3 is TGTGCCAGCAGCGCTGGGACAGGGGCCTACGAGCAGTACTTC. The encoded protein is CASSAGTGAYEQYF.

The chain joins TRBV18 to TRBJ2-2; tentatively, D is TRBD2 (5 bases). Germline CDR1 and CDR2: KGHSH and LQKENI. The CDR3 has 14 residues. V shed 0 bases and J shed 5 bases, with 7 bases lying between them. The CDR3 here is CASSPPGETGELFF. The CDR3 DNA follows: TGTGCCAGCTCACCACCGGGAGAAACCGGGGAGCTGTTTTTT.

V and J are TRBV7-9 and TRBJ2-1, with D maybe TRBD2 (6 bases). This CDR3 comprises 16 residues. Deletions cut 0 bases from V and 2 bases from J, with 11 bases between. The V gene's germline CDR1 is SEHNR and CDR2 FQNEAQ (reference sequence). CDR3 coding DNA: TGTGCCAGCAGCTTAGCAGAGCGGGCCGCCTACAATGAGCAGTTCTTC. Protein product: CASSLAERAAYNEQFF. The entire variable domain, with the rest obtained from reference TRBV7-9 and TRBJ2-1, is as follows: DTGVSQNPRHKITKRGQNVTFRCDPISEHNRLYWYRQTLGQGPEFLTYFQNEAQLEKSRLLSDRFSAERPKGSFSTLEIQRTEQGDSAMYLCASSLAERAAYNEQFFGPGTRLTVL.

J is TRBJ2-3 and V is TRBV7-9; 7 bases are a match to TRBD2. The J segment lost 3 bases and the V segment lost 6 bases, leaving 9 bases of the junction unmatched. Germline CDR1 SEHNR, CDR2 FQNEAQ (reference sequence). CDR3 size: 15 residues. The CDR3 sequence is CASSPRRGDTDTQYF. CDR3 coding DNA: TGTGCCAGCAGTCCCCGCCGGGGGGATACAGATACGCAGTATTTT.

CDR3 sequence reads: CASSLVWREGSDTQYF. CDR3 coding DNA: TGCGCCAGCAGCTTGGTCTGGCGGGAAGGGTCTGATACGCAGTATTTT. V is TRBV5-1 and J is TRBJ2-3; TRBD2 is a possible D gene (6 bases). The V end lost 0 bases, the J end lost 6 bases, and 17 bases lay between the germline ends. This CDR3 is 16 amino acids long. Germline-derived CDR1 and CDR2 are SGHRS and YFSETQ.

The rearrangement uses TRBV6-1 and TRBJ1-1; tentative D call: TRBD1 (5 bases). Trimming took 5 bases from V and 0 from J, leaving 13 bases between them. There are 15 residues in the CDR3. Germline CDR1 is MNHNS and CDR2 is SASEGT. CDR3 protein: CASSKVTGMNTEAFF. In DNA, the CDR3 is TGTGCCAGCAGTAAAGTAACAGGCATGAACACTGAAGCTTTCTTT.

The CDR3 nucleotides read TGTGCCAGCAGCTTAGACTTTATAGCGGGAAACACCATATATTTT. Translated: CASSLDFIAGNTIYF. The J gene is TRBJ1-3, the V gene TRBV7-8; no reliable D call. Germline CDR1 SGHVS, CDR2 FQNEAQ. The CDR3 is 15 residues long. Trimming shortened V by 1 base and J by 4 bases, and 11 bases separated the two germline ends.

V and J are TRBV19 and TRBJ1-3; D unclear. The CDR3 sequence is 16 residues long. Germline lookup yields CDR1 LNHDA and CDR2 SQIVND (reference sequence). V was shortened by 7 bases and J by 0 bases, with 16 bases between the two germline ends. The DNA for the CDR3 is TGTGCCAGTACCCGACAAAGTGCCAGCTCTGGAAACACCATATATTTT. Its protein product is CASTRQSASSGNTIYF.

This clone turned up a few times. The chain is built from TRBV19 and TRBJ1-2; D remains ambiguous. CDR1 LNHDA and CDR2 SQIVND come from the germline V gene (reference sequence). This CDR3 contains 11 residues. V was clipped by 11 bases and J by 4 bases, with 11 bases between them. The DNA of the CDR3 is TGTGCCGCGGGAACAGCCTATGGCTACACCTTC. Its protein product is CAAGTAYGYTF.

The CDR3: CASSLQGINDGYTF. For the CDR3, the DNA is TGTGCCAGCAGCTTACAGGGGATAAACGATGGCTACACCTTC. The chain employs TRBV7-9 and TRBJ1-2, with a possible D match to TRBD1 (6 bases). Trimming took off 2 bases at V and 6 bases at J, with 13 bases between the two ends. The CDR3 is 14 residues long. CDR1 and CDR2 (germline): SEHNR, FQNEAQ (reference sequence).

Here the CDR3 reads CASSQTSGSSYEQYF. DNA of the CDR3: TGCGCCAGCAGTCAAACTAGCGGCAGCTCCTACGAGCAGTACTTC. The rearrangement links TRBV23-1 to TRBJ2-7; 8 positions match TRBD2. TRBV23-1 carries the ORF label, with uncertain function. Trimming took 2 bases from V and 0 from J; bases not matched to a gene: 3. The CDR3 sequence is 15 residues long.

In DNA form, the CDR3 reads TGTGCCAGTAGTGCTTGGGGACTAGCGGGAACCGGGTCCTACAATGAGCAGTTCTTC. This translates into CASSAWGLAGTGSYNEQFF. V and J are TRBV19 and TRBJ2-1; 13 bases are a match to TRBD2. Germline CDR1 and CDR2: LNHDA and SQIVND (reference sequence). V gave up 5 bases and J gave up 1 base; unmatched junction bases: 11. CDR3 length: 19 residues.

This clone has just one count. CDR3 sequence: CASSPTGVHTEAFF. The CDR3 nucleotides are TGTGCCAGCAGTCCGACAGGGGTACACACTGAAGCTTTCTTT. The chain links TRBV25-1 to TRBJ1-1; TRBD1 aligns across 8 bases. This CDR3 region has 14 residues. Germline lookup yields CDR1 MGHDK and CDR2 SYGVNS. J was trimmed by 3 bases and V by 5 bases; bases with no gene match: 5. Drawing the rest from reference TRBV25-1 and TRBJ1-1, the complete variable domain is EADIYQTPRYLVIGTGKKITLECSQTMGHDKMYWYQQDPGMELHLIHYSYGVNSTEKGDLSSESTVSRIRTEHFPLTLESARPSHTSQYLCASSPTGVHTEAFFGQGTRLTVV.